A selection of T cell receptor beta chains follows, all from one sample in a study of cytomegalovirus exposure and HLA in healthy donors. The protocol was immunoSEQ multiplex PCR, while the TCRdb copy is restricted to in-frame clones and leaves out a portion. The table has some 180,000 clones, just under 80% seen once; the top ten hold under 2%. Sequencing was done on a sample of PBMCs. These receptors were taken from a woman aged 25 to 39 in good health and CMV-seronegative. Both conserved end residues are part of each CDR3. The D gene is left open where the match is weak. The size field is filled for only some rows; it gives once, few, many or a size class.

20,TRBJ2-7,-,-,TRBV27,TGTGCCAGCATATATCGGGTGGCGGACATTGAGAGTGAACTCTCCTACGAGCAGTACTTC,CASIYRVADIESELSYEQYF
13,TRBJ1-1,-,-,TRBV2,TGTGCCAGCAGTTTCCCAGGGAACACTGAAGCTTTCTTT,CASSFPGNTEAFF
15,TRBJ2-2,-,TRBD1,TRBV5-4,TGTGCCAGCAGCCCTTCGACAGGGATGGCCGGGGAGCTGTTTTTT,CASSPSTGMAGELFF
19,TRBJ2-1,-,TRBD2,TRBV4-3,TGCGCCAGCAGCCGAACTAAGGTCGGACTAGCGGGGGGGCCCCATGAGCAGTTCTTC,CASSRTKVGLAGGPHEQFF
14,TRBJ2-3,-,-,TRBV9,TGTGCCAGCAGCGTACAGGGGAAGCCCGATACGCAGTATTTT,CASSVQGKPDTQYF
16,TRBJ1-5,-,TRBD1,TRBV30,TGTGCCTTTGGACAGGGTAATTTGGGTAGCAATCAGCCCCAGCATTTT,CAFGQGNLGSNQPQHF
13,TRBJ2-2,-,-,TRBV5-4,TGTGCCAGCAGCAGGGGCCCAGCCGGGGAGCTGTTTTTT,CASSRGPAGELFF
16,TRBJ2-7,few,TRBD2,TRBV4-1,TGCGCCAGCAGCCACCGAGGTTCTAGCGGCTCCTACGAGCAGTACTTC,CASSHRGSSGSYEQYF
16,TRBJ1-1,-,TRBD1,TRBV10-1,TGCGCCAGCAGTGAGTGGACAGGGTCCTGGGGGACTGAAGCTTTCTTT,CASSEWTGSWGTEAFF
15,TRBJ2-1,-,-,TRBV9,TGTGCCAGCACAGCTGGGCGTCGATCTTACAATGAGCAGTTCTTC,CASTAGRRSYNEQFF
14,TRBJ2-3,-,-,TRBV5-4,TGTGCCAGCAGCTTGGGAGACTCCTCAGATACGCAGTATTTT,CASSLGDSSDTQYF
15,TRBJ2-5,-,TRBD1,TRBV4-1,TGCGCCAGCAGCCGGGACAGGGGGCCACAGGAGACCCAGTACTTC,CASSRDRGPQETQYF
18,TRBJ1-4,-,-,TRBV4-1,TGCGCCAGCAGCCAACCGCAGGGCGTGGTGGGGTTGGGTGAAAAACTGTTTTTT,CASSQPQGVVGLGEKLFF
13,TRBJ1-5,-,TRBD1,TRBV18,TGTGCCAGCTCAAAAGACAGGGAACAGCCCCAGCATTTT,CASSKDREQPQHF
12,TRBJ2-5,once,TRBD1,TRBV11-2,TGTGCCAGCAGCTTAGCGACAGGGGGCCAGTACTTC,CASSLATGGQYF
16,TRBJ1-3,-,-,TRBV7-8,TGTGCCAGCCTCTCGAGGTTGATGGACTCTGGAAACACCATATATTTT,CASLSRLMDSGNTIYF
17,TRBJ2-5,-,-,TRBV27,TGTGCCAGCAGTTTAAATCGGCTCGTCCGGGGTCAAGAGACCCAGTACTTC,CASSLNRLVRGQETQYF
18,TRBJ1-1,few,TRBD1,TRBV25-1,TGTGCCAGCAGTGAATATAATGCAGGGGGCAGGCTTAGGACTGAAGCTTTCTTT,CASSEYNAGGRLRTEAFF
14,TRBJ2-4,-,TRBD1,TRBV7-9,TGTGCCAGCAGCTTATGGACAGGGGGAGACATTCAGTACTTC,CASSLWTGGDIQYF
16,TRBJ2-1,-,TRBD2,TRBV4-3,TGCGCCAGCAGCCAAGAATTGTTAGCGGGAGCTATGGAGCAGTTCTTC,CASSQELLAGAMEQFF
16,TRBJ1-4,-,TRBD1,TRBV27,TGTGCCAGCAGTTTATTTATGGGGGACAGTAATGAAAAACTGTTTTTT,CASSLFMGDSNEKLFF
15,TRBJ1-3,-,-,TRBV7-2,TGTGCCAGCAGCCTCCTGACGAGGTCCGGGAACACCATATATTTT,CASSLLTRSGNTIYF
16,TRBJ2-3,-,TRBD2,TRBV19,TGTGCCAGTGGGCAGAGGACTAGCGGGGGGGCAAATACGCAGTATTTT,CASGQRTSGGANTQYF
16,TRBJ2-3,-,TRBD1,TRBV9,TGTGCCAGCAGCCCGGGGACAGCATCTAGCACAGATACGCAGTATTTT,CASSPGTASSTDTQYF
15,TRBJ2-1,-,TRBD1,TRBV19,TGTGCCAGTAGTATAGGGACAGGGGTTCAGAATGAGCAGTTCTTC,CASSIGTGVQNEQFF
15,TRBJ2-5,-,-,TRBV6-5,TGTGCCAGCAGCCCTAATACCAACAGGGTCGGGACCCAGTACTTC,CASSPNTNRVGTQYF
16,TRBJ1-2,-,-,TRBV2,TGTGCCAGCAGTGAAGGGAGTCTTACCGGCGGCTATGGCTACACCTTC,CASSEGSLTGGYGYTF
14,TRBJ2-5,-,TRBD1,TRBV29-1,TGCAGCGTTGAAGATACGACAGGGGAAGAGACCCAGTACTTC,CSVEDTTGEETQYF
14,TRBJ1-3,-,-,TRBV5-1,TGCGCCAGCAGCTTCGGGAGCTCTGGAAACACCATATATTTT,CASSFGSSGNTIYF
12,TRBJ2-5,once,TRBD2,TRBV5-6,TGTGCCAGCAGGTGGGGGGGAGAGACCCAGTACTTC,CASRWGGETQYF
13,TRBJ1-2,few,TRBD1,TRBV27,TGTGCCAGCAGTTTAGGACAGGGGGATGGCTACACCTTC,CASSLGQGDGYTF
14,TRBJ2-7,-,-,TRBV5-4,TGTGCCAGCAGCTTGGGTCCGCAGGCGAGCGAGCAGTACTTC,CASSLGPQASEQYF
14,TRBJ1-4,once,-,TRBV6-5,TGTGCCAGCAGTTATAGCACGTCTAATGAAAAACTGTTTTTT,CASSYSTSNEKLFF
15,TRBJ2-7,-,-,TRBV6-5,TGTGCCAGCAGCCCAGACCAGGCTGGATCCTACGGGCAGTACTTC,CASSPDQAGSYGQYF
11,TRBJ2-5,-,-,TRBV5-4,TGTGCCAGCAGCTTCGGTGGGACCCAGTACTTC,CASSFGGTQYF
19,TRBJ1-6,-,-,TRBV7-2,TGTGCCAGCAGCTCAAGTTTGGGGGGAGGGGGGTATTCGAATTCACCCCTCCACTTT,CASSSSLGGGGYSNSPLHF
13,TRBJ2-7,-,TRBD1,TRBV30,TGTGCCTGGAGTCGACGACAGGGCCACGAGCAGTACTTC,CAWSRRQGHEQYF
13,TRBJ1-6,-,TRBD1,TRBV30,TGTGCCCGGGGGACAGACTATAATTCACCCCTCCACTTT,CARGTDYNSPLHF
14,TRBJ1-2,-,-,TRBV5-4,TGTGCCAGCAGCTTGTGGGGGGGCTCTTATGGCTACACCTTC,CASSLWGGSYGYTF
12,TRBJ2-7,-,-,TRBV5-8,TGTGCCAGCAGCTGGTGGCAGGCCGAGCAGTACTTC,CASSWWQAEQYF
13,TRBJ1-2,once,TRBD1,TRBV10-2,TGCGCCAGCAGTGGGGACAGAAGACATGGCTACACCTTC,CASSGDRRHGYTF
14,TRBJ2-5,-,-,TRBV6-5,TGTGCCAGCAGTTACTCGATGGCCAAAGAGACCCAGTACTTC,CASSYSMAKETQYF
14,TRBJ2-3,-,-,TRBV27,TGTGCCAGCAGCGGGGATTCCCTCACAGATACGCAGTATTTT,CASSGDSLTDTQYF
16,TRBJ2-5,-,-,TRBV4-3,TGCGCCAGCAGCCAAGACTGGGGGGGGGCCGATGAGACCCAGTACTTC,CASSQDWGGADETQYF
13,TRBJ2-7,-,-,TRBV6-1,TGTGCCAGCAGGTCCCCAGGGATAGTCGAGCAGTACTTC,CASRSPGIVEQYF
20,TRBJ1-1,-,TRBD1,TRBV27,TGTGCCAGCCGTGACAGGGCGCGTTCCCGGCACTCCCCGTTAGGCACTGAAGCTTTCTTT,CASRDRARSRHSPLGTEAFF
12,TRBJ1-6,-,-,TRBV15,TGTGCCACCAGCAGGGAGAATTCACCCCTCCACTTT,CATSRENSPLHF
17,TRBJ2-1,-,TRBD2,TRBV5-1,TGCGCCAGCAGCTTGGGAACAACTAGCGGGGGGATCAATGAGCAGTTCTTC,CASSLGTTSGGINEQFF